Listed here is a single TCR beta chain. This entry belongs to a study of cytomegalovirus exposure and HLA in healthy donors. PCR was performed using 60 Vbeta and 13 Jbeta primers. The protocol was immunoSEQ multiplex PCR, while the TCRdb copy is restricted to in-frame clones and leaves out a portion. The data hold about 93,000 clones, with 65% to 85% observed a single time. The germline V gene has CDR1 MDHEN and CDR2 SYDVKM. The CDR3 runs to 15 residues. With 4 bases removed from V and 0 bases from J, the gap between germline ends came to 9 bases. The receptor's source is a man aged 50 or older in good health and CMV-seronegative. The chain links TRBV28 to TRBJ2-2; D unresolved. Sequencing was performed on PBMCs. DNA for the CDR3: TGTGCCAGCAGTTCCCTGGGCTCGAACACCGGGGAGCTGTTTTTT. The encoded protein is CASSSLGSNTGELFF. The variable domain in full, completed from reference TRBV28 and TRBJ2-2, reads DVKVTQSSRYLVKRTGEKVFLECVQDMDHENMFWYRQDPGLGLRLIYFSYDVKMKEKGDIPEGYSVSREKKERFSLILESASTNQTSMYLCASSSLGSNTGELFFGEGSRLTVL.